The present TCR beta chain was sequenced within a study of CD8 T cells in ankylosing spondylitis. Study conclusions and caveats: Disease-linked clones bore a CD8+ phenotype, appearing relatively rarely in peripheral blood. Earlier studies detected some motif variants in reactive arthritis synovial fluid and blood. Within ankylosing spondylitis blood, a TCR beta motif made up of fewer than ten highly homologous variants appeared to be characteristic.

TCRdb re-called the 5' RACE reads through MiXCR, storing one row per CDR3 protein. This sample has hundreds of thousands of distinct CDR3 sequences, with roughly 10% found just once. The germline gives CDR1 LGHNA, CDR2 YNFKEQ. This CDR3 region has 16 residues. The trim removed 0 bases at V and 3 bases at J, leaving 3 bases unmatched. This clonotype has a handful of counts. Its specificity is not known. Sequenced material: blood, either unsorted or a sorted T cell fraction (not recorded which). V gene TRBV4-2 combines with J gene TRBJ2-1, with TRBD2 matching over 9 bases. The sequence derives from a male donor with ankylosing spondylitis. Here the CDR3 DNA reads TGTGCCAGCAGCCAAGATGGCGGGGGGGGCTACAATGAGCAGTTCTTC. Its translation is CASSQDGGGGYNEQFF.